These 23 T cell receptor beta chains share one sample of origin, sequenced in a study of CD8+ T cells in alopecia areata. Sequencing relied on a cDNA template that was reverse transcribed from extracted RNA. The repertoire was sequenced with immunoSEQ multiplex PCR; TCRdb's copy has only in-frame clones and lacks some. The sample has about 140,000 clones, about half seen once. The starting material was CD4+ T cells sorted from blood, obtained at week 0. The receptor source for this set is a human donor with alopecia areata.

This chain links TRBV6-6 with TRBJ1-5; 8 bases line up with TRBD1. The CDR3 is made up of 14 amino acids. CDR1 MNHNY and CDR2 SVGAGI come from the germline V gene (reference sequence). V shed 6 bases and J 6 bases; nucleotides not matched to a gene: 7. CDR3 DNA sequence: TGTGCCAGCAGAGACGACAGGGGTTCTCAGCCCCAGCATTTT. It encodes CASRDDRGSQPQHF.

This clone was counted between two and nine times. The chain has TRBV29-1 and TRBJ1-2, with D hard to call. Germline V gene sequence: CDR1 SQVTM, CDR2 ANQGSEA. CDR3 length: 14 residues. Trimming stripped 6 bases from V and 4 bases from J, with 18 bases between. The CDR3 DNA reads TGCAGCGTCACCGCCGACCCTTCAGTCTATGGCTACACCTTC. It encodes CSVTADPSVYGYTF.

This clone was observed a handful of times. The chain combines TRBV29-1 with TRBJ1-1; TRBD1 aligns across 9 bases. Germline V CDR1 and CDR2: SQVTM, ANQGSEA. The trim removed 6 bases at V and 2 bases at J, leaving 7 bases unmatched. The CDR3 is made up of 14 amino acids. The DNA of the CDR3 is TGCAGCGTATCTACAGGGGGCCGAAACACTGAAGCTTTCTTT. It yields the protein CSVSTGGRNTEAFF.

This chain links TRBV29-1 with TRBJ2-5, with D perhaps TRBD2 (6 bases). CDR3 length: 14 amino acids. Germline CDR1 SQVTM, CDR2 ANQGSEA. Trimming left V 6 bases short and J 6 bases short, with 20 bases between. CDR3 sequence reads: CSVTPTGGVKTQYF. The CDR3 DNA is TGCAGCGTGACCCCCACAGGAGGGGTAAAGACCCAGTACTTC.

V gene TRBV25-1 combines with J gene TRBJ1-4; 9 bases fit TRBD1. Germline-derived CDR1 and CDR2 are MGHDK and SYGVNS. The V and J ends lost 3 bases and 5 bases, in that order; junction bases with no gene match: 4. This CDR3 contains 15 residues. The CDR3 loop reads CASSDPTGGNEKLFF. The CDR3 DNA reads TGTGCCAGCAGTGACCCGACAGGGGGAAATGAAAAACTGTTTTTT.

V usage is TRBV2 and J usage is TRBJ2-5; D is ambiguous. Trimming left V 8 bases short and J 3 bases short, with 13 bases between. This CDR3 has 13 amino acids. Per the germline V gene, CDR1 is SNHLY and CDR2 is FYNNEI. The CDR3 sequence is CASRRLIKETQYF. CDR3 DNA: TGTGCCAGCCGCAGACTCATAAAAGAGACCCAGTACTTC.

This chain joins TRBV27 and TRBJ2-4, with D unresolved. Trimming took 5 bases from V and 9 from J, leaving 17 bases between them. The CDR3 consists of 14 residues. Germline-derived CDR1 and CDR2 are MNHEY and SMNVEV (reference sequence). DNA of the CDR3: TGTGCCAGCAGTCCTCACCGGGCGCAAGCCATTCAGTACTTC. This translates into CASSPHRAQAIQYF.

This clone was found many times. The rearrangement joins TRBV28 to TRBJ2-2, with a possible D match to TRBD2 (5 bases). The V end lost 6 bases, the J end lost 1 base, and 9 bases lay between the germline ends. The CDR3 is 14 amino acids. CDR1 is MDHEN and CDR2 is SYDVKM in the germline V gene. The DNA for the CDR3 is TGTGCCAGCAGGCGGGCGGGGAACACCGGGGAGCTGTTTTTT. Its translation: CASRRAGNTGELFF.

A few counts support this clone. V and J are TRBV2 and TRBJ2-1, with TRBD2 matching over 8 bases. Germline V gene lookup returns CDR1 SNHLY and CDR2 FYNNEI. This CDR3 has 15 residues. V shed 8 bases, J shed 0 bases, and the junction held 6 bases outside the gene matches. The CDR3 loop reads CASRGGRASYNEQFF. The CDR3 nucleotides read TGTGCCAGCCGCGGGGGGCGCGCCTCCTACAATGAGCAGTTCTTC.

This chain joins TRBV25-1 and TRBJ2-7, with 8 bases that match TRBD2. The CDR3 extends over 14 amino acids. Germline assignment: CDR1 MGHDK and CDR2 SYGVNS. With V trimmed by 5 bases and J by 2 bases, 5 bases remained unmatched. Written as DNA, the CDR3 is TGTGCCAGCAGTCAAGGACTAGCCCCCTACGAGCAGTACTTC. It is translated as CASSQGLAPYEQYF.

The chain recombines TRBV6-5 with TRBJ1-2, with D possibly TRBD1 on 5 matching bases. CDR3 size: 12 residues. V shed 10 bases and J shed 4 bases, with 13 bases lying between them. The germline V gene encodes CDR1 MNHEY and CDR2 SVGAGI. In nucleotides, the CDR3 is TGTGCCACCTCTCGGGGCGGCTATGGCTACACCTTC. This translates into CATSRGGYGYTF.

The rearrangement links TRBV29-1 to TRBJ2-7; tentatively, D is TRBD1 (5 bases). CDR3 size: 14 residues. The V end was cut by 6 bases, the J end by 0 bases, with 15 bases between. The germline CDR1 and CDR2 sequences are SQVTM and ANQGSEA. This CDR3 reads CSVPRTLGSYEQYF. CDR3 DNA sequence: TGCAGCGTGCCCCGGACACTGGGCTCCTACGAGCAGTACTTC.

The rearrangement uses TRBV7-8 and TRBJ2-1; TRBD2 matches 8 bases. With V trimmed by 6 bases and J by 4 bases, 5 bases remained unmatched. From germline, CDR1 is SGHVS and CDR2 FQNEAQ. The CDR3 is 14 residues long. The chain's CDR3 is CASRPTSGYNEQFF. DNA of the CDR3: TGTGCCAGCAGGCCCACTAGCGGTTACAATGAGCAGTTCTTC.

The chain recombines TRBV11-2 with TRBJ2-1; D gene ambiguous. Germline V CDR1 and CDR2: SGHAT, FQNNGV. V lost 0 bases and J 8 bases, leaving 5 bases between the germline ends. The CDR3 contains 12 residues. The CDR3 DNA reads TGTGCCAGCAGCTTAGAACAGTATGAGCAGTTCTTC. Translated: CASSLEQYEQFF.

The chain joins TRBV28 to TRBJ2-3, with D unclear. The CDR3 has 11 amino acids. V lost 6 bases and J 2 bases, leaving 3 bases between the germline ends. Germline V lookup: CDR1 MDHEN, CDR2 SYDVKM. CDR3 DNA: TGTGCCAGCAGGGACACAGATACGCAGTATTTT. Amino acid sequence: CASRDTDTQYF.

The chain couples TRBV28 to TRBJ1-5; 10 nucleotides agree with TRBD1. CDR1 MDHEN and CDR2 SYDVKM come from the germline V gene. J gave up 4 bases and V 7 bases, and 10 bases lay outside the gene matches. The CDR3 has 16 residues. The CDR3: CASTATDRGGNQPQHF. CDR3 DNA sequence: TGTGCCAGCACCGCAACGGACAGGGGGGGGAATCAGCCCCAGCATTTT.

This sequence joins TRBV29-1 and TRBJ2-2; TRBD2 matches 16 bases. Germline loops: CDR1 SQVTM, CDR2 ANQGSEA. The ends lost 6 bases at V and 13 bases at J; junction bases unmatched: 14. The CDR3 length is 16 residues. As DNA, the CDR3 is TGCAGCGTAGCTAGACCGGGACTAGCGGGAGGGCCCCGGCTGTTTTTT. Residues: CSVARPGLAGGPRLFF.

This clone was seen a single time. This rearrangement joins TRBV29-1 to TRBJ1-5; D uncertain. Per the germline V gene, CDR1 is SQVTM and CDR2 is ANQGSEA. The CDR3 extends over 13 amino acids. With 4 bases removed from V and 0 bases from J, the gap between germline ends came to 7 bases. In DNA form, the CDR3 reads TGCAGCGTTGTGGTTAATAGCAATCAGCCCCAGCATTTT. This encodes CSVVVNSNQPQHF.

The chain combines TRBV30 with TRBJ2-1; 8 nucleotides align to TRBD1. Looked up from germline, CDR1 is GTSNPN and CDR2 is SVGIG (reference sequence). The CDR3 runs to 11 residues. V was pared by 5 bases and J by 11 bases, with 5 bases of the junction left unmatched. CDR3 residues: CAWDDRGQQFF. The CDR3 DNA follows: TGTGCCTGGGATGACAGGGGCCAGCAGTTCTTC.

This clone came up a few times. The rearrangement joins TRBV30 to TRBJ2-6; D may be TRBD2 (5 bases). The germline CDR1 and CDR2 sequences are GTSNPN and SVGIG (reference sequence). This CDR3 has 14 residues. Trimming stripped 7 bases from V and 0 bases from J, with 10 bases between. For the CDR3, the DNA is TGTGCCTCGCCGGGGTACTCTGGGGCCAACGTCCTGACTTTC. This sequence encodes CASPGYSGANVLTF.

The rearrangement uses TRBV29-1 and TRBJ2-5, with D perhaps TRBD1 (6 bases). The V end was cut by 7 bases, the J end by 5 bases, with 17 bases between. The CDR3 is made up of 13 amino acids. The germline CDR1 and CDR2 sequences are SQVTM and ANQGSEA. CDR3 bases: TGCAGCGCAGTTTCTCAGGGGAAGGAGACCCAGTACTTC. The encoded protein is CSAVSQGKETQYF.

The chain recombines TRBV29-1 with TRBJ2-7; TRBD1 might be the D (5 bases). Trimming took off 6 bases at V and 0 bases at J, with 6 bases between the two ends. Germline assignment: CDR1 SQVTM and CDR2 ANQGSEA. The CDR3 is 11 amino acids. CDR3 nucleotide sequence: TGCAGCGTCAGGGTCTCCTACGAGCAGTACTTC. Amino acids: CSVRVSYEQYF.

A few counts support this clone. V is TRBV29-1 and J is TRBJ2-1; D possibly corresponds to TRBD2 (6 bases). Trimming pared 5 bases from V and 0 bases from J, leaving 20 bases between. Germline values: CDR1 SQVTM, CDR2 ANQGSEA. The CDR3 spans 17 residues. CDR3 protein: CSVRAAGSGFSYNEQFF. CDR3 nucleotide sequence: TGCAGCGTTAGGGCGGCGGGAAGCGGGTTCTCCTACAATGAGCAGTTCTTC.